A single sample gave rise to the 29 T cell receptor beta chains below, sequenced in a study of T cell responses to AZD1222 COVID-19 vaccine. Using immunoSEQ multiplex PCR, the repertoire was profiled, and TCRdb retains in-frame clones only, with some absent. The table has around 130,000 clones, 75% to 90% seen once; the top ten hold about 4.8%. The sequences come from peripheral blood, collected on day 0 of AZD1222 vaccination. The source of these receptors is an adult in good health.

The CDR3 here is CASSLDRTVNTEAFF. Here the CDR3 DNA reads TGCGCCAGCAGCTTGGATCGGACAGTGAACACTGAAGCTTTCTTT. The J gene is TRBJ1-1, the V gene TRBV5-1, with D possibly matching TRBD1 (6 bases). CDR1 and CDR2 from the germline V gene are SGHRS and YFSETQ. Trimming took 0 bases from V and 0 from J, leaving 9 bases between them. This CDR3 comprises 15 residues.

This clone has just one count. This chain joins TRBV2 and TRBJ2-3, with TRBD2 matching over 16 bases. V gave up 7 bases and J gave up 9 bases; unmatched junction bases: 10. CDR3 size: 16 residues. Germline V lookup: CDR1 SNHLY, CDR2 FYNNEI. This CDR3 is CASTPGTSGGVRTQYF. The CDR3 region has the DNA TGTGCCAGCACTCCTGGGACTAGCGGGGGGGTGAGGACGCAGTATTTT.

This chain joins TRBV7-9 and TRBJ1-3, with D perhaps matching TRBD1 (6 bases). Per the germline V gene, CDR1 is SEHNR and CDR2 is FQNEAQ (reference sequence). The CDR3 sequence is 15 residues long. With 5 bases removed from V and 2 bases from J, the gap between germline ends came to 13 bases. The CDR3 spells CASSIQGLAGNTIYF. Here the CDR3 DNA reads TGTGCCAGCAGCATCCAGGGGTTAGCTGGAAACACCATATATTTT. Full variable domain (outside the CDR3, taken from reference TRBV7-9 and TRBJ1-3): DTGVSQNPRHKITKRGQNVTFRCDPISEHNRLYWYRQTLGQGPEFLTYFQNEAQLEKSRLLSDRFSAERPKGSFSTLEIQRTEQGDSAMYLCASSIQGLAGNTIYFGEGSWLTVV.

The V gene is TRBV7-9, the J gene TRBJ2-1; possible D gene TRBD2, 5 bases. The germline V gene has CDR1 SEHNR and CDR2 FQNEAQ (reference sequence). V shed 5 bases and J shed 0 bases, with 11 bases lying between them. This CDR3 region has 15 residues. The CDR3 sequence: CASSNTGSSYNEQFF. CDR3 in DNA: TGTGCCAGCAGCAACACTGGGAGCTCCTACAATGAGCAGTTCTTC.

Comment on this clone: This CDR3 is also generated by other DNA sequences in the sample. This chain links TRBV4-1 with TRBJ2-7; 9 bases are shared with TRBD2. The CDR3 extends over 17 amino acids. The V gene end was trimmed by 0 bases and the J gene end by 0 bases; junction bases not matched to a gene: 6. Germline loops: CDR1 MGHRA, CDR2 YSYEKL. The CDR3 DNA follows: TGCGCCAGCAGCCAAGAGCCTAGCGGGGCCGACTCCTACGAGCAGTACTTC. Its translation: CASSQEPSGADSYEQYF.

The chain couples TRBV27 to TRBJ1-1, with D tentatively TRBD1 (6 bases). The CDR3 sequence is 13 residues long. The V and J ends lost 3 bases and 3 bases respectively, with 8 bases between them. Germline assignment: CDR1 MNHEY and CDR2 SMNVEV (reference sequence). CDR3 residues: CASSFEGDTEAFF. The DNA for the CDR3 is TGTGCCAGCAGTTTCGAGGGGGACACTGAAGCTTTCTTT.

CDR3 sequence reads: CASRHRDRRAQQPQHF. The CDR3 coding sequence is TGTGCCAGCAGACACCGGGACAGGAGGGCTCAGCAGCCCCAGCATTTT. V and J are TRBV25-1 and TRBJ1-5; 8 nucleotides match TRBD1. Germline loops: CDR1 MGHDK, CDR2 SYGVNS. The ends lost 6 bases at V and 7 bases at J; junction bases unmatched: 14. This CDR3 spans 16 amino acids.

The rearrangement uses TRBV6-5 and TRBJ1-4; 10 positions match TRBD1. V dropped 6 bases and J dropped 6; count of bases not matched to a gene: 1. The CDR3 contains 13 residues. Germline V gene lookup returns CDR1 MNHEY and CDR2 SVGAGI. The chain's CDR3 is CASRGQGYEKLFF. CDR3 coding DNA: TGTGCCAGCAGGGGACAGGGGTATGAAAAACTGTTTTTT.

The gene calls are TRBV5-8 and TRBJ2-3; no reliable D call. Germline CDR1 reads SGHTS; CDR2 reads YDEGEE. The CDR3 extends over 15 amino acids. The V end was cut by 5 bases, the J end by 2 bases, with 15 bases between. This CDR3 reads CASSLGSGITDTQYF. CDR3 sequence (DNA): TGTGCCAGCAGTCTAGGATCGGGTATCACAGATACGCAGTATTTT.

The V call is TRBV30, the J call TRBJ1-1; maybe TRBD1 (6 bases). Germline CDR1 GTSNPN, CDR2 SVGIG (reference sequence). Trimming left V 2 bases short and J 7 bases short, with 20 bases between. The CDR3 consists of 15 residues. The CDR3 reads CAWSPYIRGLGEAFF. Written as DNA, the CDR3 is TGTGCCTGGAGTCCTTATATCAGGGGTTTAGGTGAAGCTTTCTTT.

The chain employs TRBV2 and TRBJ1-1; D not resolved. Germline V gives CDR1 SNHLY, CDR2 FYNNEI. V dropped 6 bases and J dropped 1 base, with 12 bases sitting between them. This CDR3 has 14 residues. The CDR3 DNA is TGTGCCAGCAGGGCGCTAGCCAGGAACACTGAAGCTTTCTTT. Protein sequence: CASRALARNTEAFF. The full variable domain, completed using reference TRBV2 and TRBJ1-1, is EPEVTQTPSHQVTQMGQEVILRCVPISNHLYFYWYRQILGQKVEFLVSFYNNEISEKSEIFDDQFSVERPDGSNFTLKIRSTKLEDSAMYFCASRALARNTEAFFGQGTRLTVV.

This clone was found a few times. The chain links TRBV4-1 to TRBJ2-1; 7 positions agree with TRBD2. CDR1 and CDR2 from the germline V gene are MGHRA and YSYEKL. The CDR3 runs to 17 residues. Trimming took 0 bases from V and 0 from J; bases not matched to a gene: 5. The CDR3 bases are TGCGCCAGCAGCCAAGATGGGGGACTAAGCTCCTACAATGAGCAGTTCTTC. It translates to CASSQDGGLSSYNEQFF.

This CDR3 is CASNLNLADNEQFF. For the CDR3, the DNA is TGTGCCAGCAACCTGAACCTGGCAGACAATGAGCAGTTCTTC. The chain joins TRBV13 to TRBJ2-1; D is unresolved. The CDR3 consists of 14 residues. The germline V gene encodes CDR1 PRHDT and CDR2 FYEKMQ (reference sequence). With 7 bases removed from V and 5 bases from J, the gap between germline ends came to 15 bases.

In this sample, this clone turned up once. V gene TRBV7-8 combines with J gene TRBJ2-2; 9 bases are shared with TRBD1. Germline V gene data show CDR1 as SGHVS and CDR2 as FQNEAQ. This CDR3 contains 18 residues. After removal of 3 bases from V and 1 base from J, the junction contained 9 bases not matched to a gene. As DNA, the CDR3 is TGTGCCAGCAGCTTGATGGGACAGGGAAACTGGAACACCGGGGAGCTGTTTTTT. Protein sequence: CASSLMGQGNWNTGELFF.

This clone was seen only once. This chain uses TRBV27 with TRBJ2-7; 16 positions agree with TRBD2. V gave up 11 bases and J gave up 0 bases; unmatched junction bases: 7. Per the germline V gene, CDR1 is MNHEY and CDR2 is SMNVEV (reference sequence). The CDR3 is 16 amino acids. CDR3 sequence reads: CAPPGTSGGASYEQYF. CDR3 nucleotide sequence: TGTGCCCCCCCGGGGACTAGCGGGGGGGCCTCCTACGAGCAGTACTTC.

V gene TRBV18 combines with J gene TRBJ2-1; possible D gene TRBD1, 5 bases. The CDR3 sequence is 14 residues long. Germline-derived CDR1 and CDR2 are KGHSH and LQKENI. V lost 8 bases and J lost 6, with 17 bases in between. In DNA form, the CDR3 reads TGTGCCAGCACAACCACCAGGGAAAGCAATGAGCAGTTCTTC. It yields the protein CASTTTRESNEQFF.

V gene TRBV30 combines with J gene TRBJ1-2; tentative D call: TRBD1 (5 bases). This CDR3 is built from 13 residues. V dropped 0 bases and J dropped 3 bases, with 8 bases sitting between them. Germline V gene data show CDR1 as GTSNPN and CDR2 as SVGIG (reference sequence). The chain's CDR3 is CAWSVHRHYGYTF. The CDR3 nucleotides read TGTGCCTGGAGTGTACACAGGCACTATGGCTACACCTTC.

This chain connects TRBV15 to TRBJ1-6, with 10 bases aligning to TRBD1. The CDR3 sequence is 12 residues long. CDR1 is LNHNV and CDR2 is YYDKDF in the germline V gene (reference sequence). The CDR3 loop is CATGQGFSPLHF. The CDR3 coding sequence is TGTGCAACGGGACAGGGGTTTTCACCCCTCCACTTT.

The V call is TRBV7-9, the J call TRBJ1-2, with no clear D. Trimming removed 5 bases from V and 4 bases from J, with 11 bases in between. Germline CDR1 and CDR2: SEHNR and FQNEAQ (reference sequence). The CDR3 spans 13 residues. The CDR3 loop reads CASSTDPAYGYTF. The CDR3 DNA reads as TGTGCCAGCAGCACGGACCCAGCCTATGGCTACACCTTC.

This CDR3 is CASSQHPGLAGGLSYNEQFF. In DNA, the CDR3 is TGTGCCAGCAGCCAACATCCGGGACTAGCGGGGGGGCTCTCCTACAATGAGCAGTTCTTC. This sequence joins TRBV3-1 (or the pseudogene TRBV3-2) and TRBJ2-1, with 16 positions matching TRBD2. The V gene's germline CDR1 is LGHDT and CDR2 YNNKEL (reference sequence). The CDR3 extends over 20 amino acids. J gave up 0 bases and V 2 bases, and 7 bases lay outside the gene matches.

The chain joins TRBV7-2 to TRBJ1-1, with D perhaps TRBD1 (6 bases). The germline V and J ends were trimmed by 5 bases and 5 bases, with 21 bases remaining between them. The germline gives CDR1 SGHTA, CDR2 FQGNSA. There are 16 residues in the CDR3. The CDR3 sequence is CASSREGGSLVTEAFF. CDR3 sequence (DNA): TGTGCCAGCAGCCGCGAGGGGGGGAGCTTAGTTACTGAAGCTTTCTTT. Filled out from reference TRBV7-2 and TRBJ1-1, the complete variable domain reads GAGVSQSPSNKVTEKGKDVELRCDPISGHTALYWYRQSLGQGLEFLIYFQGNSAPDKSGLPSDRFSAERTGGSVSTLTIQRTQQEDSAVYLCASSREGGSLVTEAFFGQGTRLTVV.

The CDR3 here is CASSGTGQPQHF. DNA for the CDR3: TGTGCCAGCAGCGGGACAGGTCAGCCCCAGCATTTT. V is TRBV9 and J is TRBJ1-5; TRBD1 matches 7 bases. V shed 3 bases and J 6 bases; nucleotides not matched to a gene: 0. This CDR3 spans 12 amino acids. Germline CDR1 SGDLS, CDR2 YYNGEE.

The chain uses TRBV5-6 and TRBJ2-5, with D possibly TRBD2 on 5 matching bases. From germline, CDR1 is SGHDT and CDR2 YYEEEE. CDR3 length: 16 residues. The ends were cut back, 5 bases at V and 5 bases at J, with 22 bases in the middle. CDR3 sequence reads: CASRGSRPKVGETQYF. For the CDR3, the DNA is TGTGCCAGCAGGGGGAGCAGGCCAAAAGTGGGGGAGACCCAGTACTTC.

V and J are TRBV2 and TRBJ1-2; perhaps TRBD1 as D (5 bases). V lost 3 bases, J lost 4 bases, and 18 bases lay in between. Per germline, CDR1 SNHLY and CDR2 FYNNEI. CDR3 length equals 16 residues. This CDR3 reads CASSDRDARFAYGYTF. The CDR3 coding sequence is TGTGCCAGCAGTGACCGGGACGCCCGATTTGCCTATGGCTACACCTTC. The full variable domain, rest sourced from reference TRBV2 and TRBJ1-2, is EPEVTQTPSHQVTQMGQEVILRCVPISNHLYFYWYRQILGQKVEFLVSFYNNEISEKSEIFDDQFSVERPDGSNFTLKIRSTKLEDSAMYFCASSDRDARFAYGYTFGSGTRLTVV.

This clone occurred a few times. CDR3 in DNA: TGTGCCAGCAGTTACTCGAATACCCTTTATGGCTACACCTTC. This encodes CASSYSNTLYGYTF. The chain is built from TRBV6-2 or TRBV6-3 and TRBJ1-2; D unclear. With 0 bases removed from V and 5 bases from J, the gap between germline ends came to 10 bases. The germline CDR1 and CDR2 sequences are MNHEY and SVGEGT. The CDR3 sequence is 14 residues long.

The J gene is TRBJ1-1, the V gene TRBV30; D is perhaps TRBD1 (5 bases). With 2 bases removed from V and 6 bases from J, the gap between germline ends came to 10 bases. The CDR3 runs 12 residues. Germline V CDR1 and CDR2: GTSNPN, SVGIG (reference sequence). The CDR3 bases are TGTGCCTGGAGTTTTGGGGGAGCTGAAGCTTTCTTT. It is translated as CAWSFGGAEAFF.

The rearrangement uses TRBV28 and TRBJ2-7, with 11 nucleotides matching TRBD2. J was trimmed by 4 bases and V by 2 bases; bases with no gene match: 4. CDR1 and CDR2 from the germline V gene are MDHEN and SYDVKM. This CDR3 spans 15 amino acids. CDR3 protein: CASSLAGLADYEQYF. CDR3 sequence (DNA): TGTGCCAGCAGTTTAGCGGGACTAGCGGATTACGAGCAGTACTTC.

The chain links TRBV15 to TRBJ2-3; a possible D gene is TRBD2 (6 bases). Trimming pared 7 bases from V and 4 bases from J, leaving 12 bases between. The CDR3 covers 13 residues. Germline loops: CDR1 LNHNV, CDR2 YYDKDF (reference sequence). The CDR3 spells CATTRLESDTQYF. DNA for the CDR3: TGTGCCACCACTAGACTAGAATCAGATACGCAGTATTTT.

The chain uses TRBV18 and TRBJ2-7; the match to TRBD1 covers 8 bases. CDR1 is KGHSH, CDR2 LQKENI, per germline. V was clipped by 6 bases and J by 0 bases; unmatched bases: 7. This CDR3 has 15 amino acids. CDR3 in amino acids: CASSLGQGISYEQYF. CDR3 DNA: TGTGCCAGCTCCCTTGGACAGGGAATCTCCTACGAGCAGTACTTC.